A selection of T cell receptor beta chains follows, all from one sample in a study of T cells after yellow fever vaccination. A single record per CDR3 protein comes from TCRdb applying MiXCR to the 5' RACE reads. This sample has some 110,000 distinct CDR3 sequences, with about 7.4% found just once. The sequenced sample was CD4+ T cells sorted from PBMCs, obtained around 10 days after the first yellow fever vaccination. All receptors derive from a man aged 18 to 30 who received the YFV17D yellow fever vaccine. The CDR3 runs from the conserved cysteine through the conserved F or W. The D gene is left open where the match is weak. The size entry is marked missing in some rows and otherwise reads once, few, many or a size class.

v_gene,j_gene,d_gene,abundance,CDR3aa,CDR3nt
TRBV12-3/TRBV12-4,TRBJ2-7,.,many,CASSSSGHRSYEQYF,TGTGCCAGCAGTAGTTCGGGACACCGCTCCTACGAGCAGTACTTC
TRBV12-3/TRBV12-4,TRBJ2-7,TRBD1,many,CASSFPGQGAYEQYF,TGTGCCAGCAGTTTTCCGGGACAGGGGGCCTACGAGCAGTACTTC
TRBV6-5,TRBJ2-3,TRBD2,many,CASSYRITSGGALNTQYF,TGTGCCAGCAGCTACAGAATTACCAGCGGGGGGGCGTTAAATACGCAGTATTTT
TRBV12-3/TRBV12-4,TRBJ1-3,.,many,CASSPVGRKAGNTIYF,TGTGCCAGCAGCCCGGTGGGCAGGAAGGCTGGAAACACCATATATTTT
TRBV7-9,TRBJ2-5,TRBD1,many,CASSPGQNKETQYF,TGTGCCAGCAGCCCGGGACAGAACAAAGAGACCCAGTACTTC
TRBV5-1,TRBJ1-2,TRBD1,many,CASSPTGTEPYGYTF,TGCGCCAGCAGCCCTACCGGGACAGAACCCTATGGCTACACCTTC
TRBV20-1,TRBJ2-7,.,.,CSAIKNLYAYEQYF,TGCAGTGCTATTAAGAACCTCTACGCCTACGAGCAGTACTTC
TRBV5-1,TRBJ1-4,TRBD1,many,CASSLGDRGRTNEKLFF,TGCGCCAGCAGCTTGGGGGACAGGGGGCGAACTAATGAAAAACTGTTTTTT
TRBV20-1,TRBJ2-1,TRBD2,many,CSAKPGLAGAAYNEQFF,TGCAGTGCTAAACCGGGACTAGCGGGGGCCGCCTACAATGAGCAGTTCTTC
TRBV7-9,TRBJ1-4,.,.,CASSDLARGATNEKLFF,TGTGCCAGCAGCGACCTAGCACGCGGGGCCACTAATGAAAAACTGTTTTTT
TRBV7-3,TRBJ2-1,.,many,CASSLDGGEQFF,TGTGCCAGCAGCTTAGATGGGGGTGAGCAGTTCTTC
TRBV5-5,TRBJ2-5,.,many,CASSPGTGRQETQYF,TGTGCCAGCAGCCCCGGGACGGGACGCCAAGAGACCCAGTACTTC
TRBV24-1,TRBJ2-5,.,.,CATSDFKRETQYF,TGTGCCACCAGTGATTTTAAGCGGGAGACCCAGTACTTC
TRBV7-2,TRBJ2-5,.,.,CASSSGVPYETQYF,TGTGCCAGCAGCTCCGGTGTCCCCTACGAGACCCAGTACTTC
TRBV5-1,TRBJ2-2,TRBD2,many,CASSRTSPGELFF,TGCGCCAGCAGCAGGACTAGTCCCGGGGAGCTGTTTTTT
TRBV7-2,TRBJ1-2,TRBD1,many,CASSLGFGTVNYGYTF,TGTGCCAGCAGCTTAGGATTCGGGACAGTGAACTATGGCTACACCTTC
TRBV29-1,TRBJ2-3,TRBD1,many,CSNRGPGTDTQYF,TGCAGCAACAGGGGGCCCGGCACAGATACGCAGTATTTT
TRBV2,TRBJ2-3,TRBD2,many,CASRVSGVFRDTQYF,TGTGCCAGCAGAGTTAGCGGGGTCTTCAGGGATACGCAGTATTTT
TRBV20-1,TRBJ1-1,TRBD1,many,CSAPIPGQGQAFF,TGCAGTGCTCCAATTCCGGGACAGGGACAAGCTTTCTTT
TRBV5-6,TRBJ1-1,.,many,CASSLLTGRTEAFF,TGTGCCAGCAGCCTACTTACAGGGCGGACTGAAGCTTTCTTT
TRBV2,TRBJ1-1,.,many,CASGKGLNTEAFF,TGTGCCAGCGGTAAAGGGCTGAACACTGAAGCTTTCTTT
TRBV5-6,TRBJ1-3,.,.,CASSLALGGPGNTIYF,TGTGCCAGCAGCTTGGCCCTCGGGGGTCCTGGAAACACCATATATTTT